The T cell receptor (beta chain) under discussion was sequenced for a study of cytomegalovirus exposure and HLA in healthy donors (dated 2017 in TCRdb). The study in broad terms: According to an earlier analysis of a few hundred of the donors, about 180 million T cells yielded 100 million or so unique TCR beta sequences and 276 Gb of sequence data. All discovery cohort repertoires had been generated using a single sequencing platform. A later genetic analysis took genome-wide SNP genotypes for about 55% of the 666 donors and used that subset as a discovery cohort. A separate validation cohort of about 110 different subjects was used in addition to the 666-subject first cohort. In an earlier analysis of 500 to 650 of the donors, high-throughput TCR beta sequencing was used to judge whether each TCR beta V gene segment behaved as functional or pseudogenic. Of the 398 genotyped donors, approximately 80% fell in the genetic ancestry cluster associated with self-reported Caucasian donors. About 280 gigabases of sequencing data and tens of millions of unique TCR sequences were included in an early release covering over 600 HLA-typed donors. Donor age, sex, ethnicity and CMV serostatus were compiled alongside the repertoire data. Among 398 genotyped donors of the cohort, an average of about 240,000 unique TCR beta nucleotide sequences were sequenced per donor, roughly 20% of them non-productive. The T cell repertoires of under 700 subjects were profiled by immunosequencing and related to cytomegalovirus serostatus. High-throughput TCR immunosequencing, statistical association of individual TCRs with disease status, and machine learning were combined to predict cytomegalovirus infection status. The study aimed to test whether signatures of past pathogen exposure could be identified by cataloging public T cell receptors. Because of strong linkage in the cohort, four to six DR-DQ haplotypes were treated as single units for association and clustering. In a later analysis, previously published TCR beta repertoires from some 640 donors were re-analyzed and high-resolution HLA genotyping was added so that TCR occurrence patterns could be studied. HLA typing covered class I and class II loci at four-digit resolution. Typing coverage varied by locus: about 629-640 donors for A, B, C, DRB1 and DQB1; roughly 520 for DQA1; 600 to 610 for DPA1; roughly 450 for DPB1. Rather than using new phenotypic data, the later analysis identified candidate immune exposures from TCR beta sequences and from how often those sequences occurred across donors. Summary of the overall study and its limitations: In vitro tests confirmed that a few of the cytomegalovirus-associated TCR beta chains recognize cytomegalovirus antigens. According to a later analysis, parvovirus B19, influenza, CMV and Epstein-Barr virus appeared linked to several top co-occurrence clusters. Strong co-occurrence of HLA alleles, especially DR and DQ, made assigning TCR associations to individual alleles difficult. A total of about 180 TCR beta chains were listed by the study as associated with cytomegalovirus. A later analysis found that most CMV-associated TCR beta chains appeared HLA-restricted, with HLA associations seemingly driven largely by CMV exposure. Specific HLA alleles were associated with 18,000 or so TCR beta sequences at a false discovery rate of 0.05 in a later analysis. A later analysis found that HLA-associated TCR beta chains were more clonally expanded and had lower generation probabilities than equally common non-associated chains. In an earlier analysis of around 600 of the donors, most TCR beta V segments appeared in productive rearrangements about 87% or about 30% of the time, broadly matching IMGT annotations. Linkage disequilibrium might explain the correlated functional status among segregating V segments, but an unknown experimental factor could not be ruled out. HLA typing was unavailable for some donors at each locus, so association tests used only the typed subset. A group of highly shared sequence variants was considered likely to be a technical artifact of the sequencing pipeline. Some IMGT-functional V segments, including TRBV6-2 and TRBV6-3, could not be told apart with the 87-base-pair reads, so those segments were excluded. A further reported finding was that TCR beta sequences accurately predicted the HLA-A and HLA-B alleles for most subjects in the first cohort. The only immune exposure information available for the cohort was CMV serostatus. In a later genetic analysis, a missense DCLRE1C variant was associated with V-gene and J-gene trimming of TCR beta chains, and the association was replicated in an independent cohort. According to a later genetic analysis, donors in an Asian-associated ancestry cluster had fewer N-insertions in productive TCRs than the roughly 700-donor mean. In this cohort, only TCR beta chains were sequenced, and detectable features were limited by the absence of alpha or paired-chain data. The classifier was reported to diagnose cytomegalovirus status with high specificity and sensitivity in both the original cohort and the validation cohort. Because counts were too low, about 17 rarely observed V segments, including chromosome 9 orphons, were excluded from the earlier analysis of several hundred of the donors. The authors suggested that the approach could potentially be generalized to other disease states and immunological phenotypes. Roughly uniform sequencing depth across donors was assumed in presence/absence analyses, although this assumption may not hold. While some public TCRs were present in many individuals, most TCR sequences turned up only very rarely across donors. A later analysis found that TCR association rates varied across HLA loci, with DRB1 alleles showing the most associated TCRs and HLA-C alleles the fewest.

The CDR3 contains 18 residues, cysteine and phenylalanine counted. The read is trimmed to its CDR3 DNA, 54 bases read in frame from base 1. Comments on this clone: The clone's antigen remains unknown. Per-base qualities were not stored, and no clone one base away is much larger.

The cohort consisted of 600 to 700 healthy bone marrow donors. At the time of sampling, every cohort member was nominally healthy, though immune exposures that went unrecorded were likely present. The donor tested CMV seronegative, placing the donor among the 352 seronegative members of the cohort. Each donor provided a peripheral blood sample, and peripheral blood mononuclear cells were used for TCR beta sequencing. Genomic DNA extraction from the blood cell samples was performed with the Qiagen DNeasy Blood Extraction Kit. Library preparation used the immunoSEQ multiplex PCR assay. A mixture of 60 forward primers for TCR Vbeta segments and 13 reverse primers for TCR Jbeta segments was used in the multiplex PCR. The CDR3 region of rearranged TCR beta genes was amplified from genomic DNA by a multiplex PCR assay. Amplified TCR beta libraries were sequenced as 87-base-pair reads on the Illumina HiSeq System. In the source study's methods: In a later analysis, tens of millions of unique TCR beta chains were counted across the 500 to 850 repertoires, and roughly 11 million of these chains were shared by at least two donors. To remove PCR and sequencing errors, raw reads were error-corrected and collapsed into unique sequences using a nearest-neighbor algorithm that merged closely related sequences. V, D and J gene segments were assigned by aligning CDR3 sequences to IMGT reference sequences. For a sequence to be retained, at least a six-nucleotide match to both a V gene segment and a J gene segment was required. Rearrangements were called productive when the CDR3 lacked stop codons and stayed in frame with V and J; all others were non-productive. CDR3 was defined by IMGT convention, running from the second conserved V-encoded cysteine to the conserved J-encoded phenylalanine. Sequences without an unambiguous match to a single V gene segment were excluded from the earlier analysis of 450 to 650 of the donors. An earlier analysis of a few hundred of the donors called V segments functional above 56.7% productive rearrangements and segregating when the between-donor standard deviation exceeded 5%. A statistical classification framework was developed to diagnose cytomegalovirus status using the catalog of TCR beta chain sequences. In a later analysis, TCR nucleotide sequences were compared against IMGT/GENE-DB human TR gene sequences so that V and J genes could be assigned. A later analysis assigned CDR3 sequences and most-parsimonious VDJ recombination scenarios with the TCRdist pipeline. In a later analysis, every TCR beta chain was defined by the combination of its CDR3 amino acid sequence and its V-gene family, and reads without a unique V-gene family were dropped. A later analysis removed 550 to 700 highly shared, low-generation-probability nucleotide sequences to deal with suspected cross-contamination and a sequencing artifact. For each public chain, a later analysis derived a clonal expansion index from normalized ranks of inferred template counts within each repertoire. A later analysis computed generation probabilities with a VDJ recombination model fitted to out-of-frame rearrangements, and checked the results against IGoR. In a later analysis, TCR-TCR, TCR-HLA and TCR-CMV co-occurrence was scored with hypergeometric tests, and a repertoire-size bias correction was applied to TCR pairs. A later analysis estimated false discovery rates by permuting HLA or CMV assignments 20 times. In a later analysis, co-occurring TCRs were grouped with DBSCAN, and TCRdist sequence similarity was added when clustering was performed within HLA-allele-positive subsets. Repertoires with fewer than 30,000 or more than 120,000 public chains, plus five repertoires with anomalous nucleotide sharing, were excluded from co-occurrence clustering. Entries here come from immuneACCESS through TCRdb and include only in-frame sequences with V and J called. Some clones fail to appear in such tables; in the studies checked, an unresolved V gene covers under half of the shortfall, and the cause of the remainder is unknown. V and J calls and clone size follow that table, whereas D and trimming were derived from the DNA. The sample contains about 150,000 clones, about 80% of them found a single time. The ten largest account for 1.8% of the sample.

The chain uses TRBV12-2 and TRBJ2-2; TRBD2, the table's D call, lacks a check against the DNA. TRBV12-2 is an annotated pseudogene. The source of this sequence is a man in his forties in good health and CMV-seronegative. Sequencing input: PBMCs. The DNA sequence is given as TGTGCAAGTCGCTTCATACTAGCGGGAAAATTAAACACCGGGGAGCTGTTTTTT. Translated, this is CASRFILAGKLNTGELFF.